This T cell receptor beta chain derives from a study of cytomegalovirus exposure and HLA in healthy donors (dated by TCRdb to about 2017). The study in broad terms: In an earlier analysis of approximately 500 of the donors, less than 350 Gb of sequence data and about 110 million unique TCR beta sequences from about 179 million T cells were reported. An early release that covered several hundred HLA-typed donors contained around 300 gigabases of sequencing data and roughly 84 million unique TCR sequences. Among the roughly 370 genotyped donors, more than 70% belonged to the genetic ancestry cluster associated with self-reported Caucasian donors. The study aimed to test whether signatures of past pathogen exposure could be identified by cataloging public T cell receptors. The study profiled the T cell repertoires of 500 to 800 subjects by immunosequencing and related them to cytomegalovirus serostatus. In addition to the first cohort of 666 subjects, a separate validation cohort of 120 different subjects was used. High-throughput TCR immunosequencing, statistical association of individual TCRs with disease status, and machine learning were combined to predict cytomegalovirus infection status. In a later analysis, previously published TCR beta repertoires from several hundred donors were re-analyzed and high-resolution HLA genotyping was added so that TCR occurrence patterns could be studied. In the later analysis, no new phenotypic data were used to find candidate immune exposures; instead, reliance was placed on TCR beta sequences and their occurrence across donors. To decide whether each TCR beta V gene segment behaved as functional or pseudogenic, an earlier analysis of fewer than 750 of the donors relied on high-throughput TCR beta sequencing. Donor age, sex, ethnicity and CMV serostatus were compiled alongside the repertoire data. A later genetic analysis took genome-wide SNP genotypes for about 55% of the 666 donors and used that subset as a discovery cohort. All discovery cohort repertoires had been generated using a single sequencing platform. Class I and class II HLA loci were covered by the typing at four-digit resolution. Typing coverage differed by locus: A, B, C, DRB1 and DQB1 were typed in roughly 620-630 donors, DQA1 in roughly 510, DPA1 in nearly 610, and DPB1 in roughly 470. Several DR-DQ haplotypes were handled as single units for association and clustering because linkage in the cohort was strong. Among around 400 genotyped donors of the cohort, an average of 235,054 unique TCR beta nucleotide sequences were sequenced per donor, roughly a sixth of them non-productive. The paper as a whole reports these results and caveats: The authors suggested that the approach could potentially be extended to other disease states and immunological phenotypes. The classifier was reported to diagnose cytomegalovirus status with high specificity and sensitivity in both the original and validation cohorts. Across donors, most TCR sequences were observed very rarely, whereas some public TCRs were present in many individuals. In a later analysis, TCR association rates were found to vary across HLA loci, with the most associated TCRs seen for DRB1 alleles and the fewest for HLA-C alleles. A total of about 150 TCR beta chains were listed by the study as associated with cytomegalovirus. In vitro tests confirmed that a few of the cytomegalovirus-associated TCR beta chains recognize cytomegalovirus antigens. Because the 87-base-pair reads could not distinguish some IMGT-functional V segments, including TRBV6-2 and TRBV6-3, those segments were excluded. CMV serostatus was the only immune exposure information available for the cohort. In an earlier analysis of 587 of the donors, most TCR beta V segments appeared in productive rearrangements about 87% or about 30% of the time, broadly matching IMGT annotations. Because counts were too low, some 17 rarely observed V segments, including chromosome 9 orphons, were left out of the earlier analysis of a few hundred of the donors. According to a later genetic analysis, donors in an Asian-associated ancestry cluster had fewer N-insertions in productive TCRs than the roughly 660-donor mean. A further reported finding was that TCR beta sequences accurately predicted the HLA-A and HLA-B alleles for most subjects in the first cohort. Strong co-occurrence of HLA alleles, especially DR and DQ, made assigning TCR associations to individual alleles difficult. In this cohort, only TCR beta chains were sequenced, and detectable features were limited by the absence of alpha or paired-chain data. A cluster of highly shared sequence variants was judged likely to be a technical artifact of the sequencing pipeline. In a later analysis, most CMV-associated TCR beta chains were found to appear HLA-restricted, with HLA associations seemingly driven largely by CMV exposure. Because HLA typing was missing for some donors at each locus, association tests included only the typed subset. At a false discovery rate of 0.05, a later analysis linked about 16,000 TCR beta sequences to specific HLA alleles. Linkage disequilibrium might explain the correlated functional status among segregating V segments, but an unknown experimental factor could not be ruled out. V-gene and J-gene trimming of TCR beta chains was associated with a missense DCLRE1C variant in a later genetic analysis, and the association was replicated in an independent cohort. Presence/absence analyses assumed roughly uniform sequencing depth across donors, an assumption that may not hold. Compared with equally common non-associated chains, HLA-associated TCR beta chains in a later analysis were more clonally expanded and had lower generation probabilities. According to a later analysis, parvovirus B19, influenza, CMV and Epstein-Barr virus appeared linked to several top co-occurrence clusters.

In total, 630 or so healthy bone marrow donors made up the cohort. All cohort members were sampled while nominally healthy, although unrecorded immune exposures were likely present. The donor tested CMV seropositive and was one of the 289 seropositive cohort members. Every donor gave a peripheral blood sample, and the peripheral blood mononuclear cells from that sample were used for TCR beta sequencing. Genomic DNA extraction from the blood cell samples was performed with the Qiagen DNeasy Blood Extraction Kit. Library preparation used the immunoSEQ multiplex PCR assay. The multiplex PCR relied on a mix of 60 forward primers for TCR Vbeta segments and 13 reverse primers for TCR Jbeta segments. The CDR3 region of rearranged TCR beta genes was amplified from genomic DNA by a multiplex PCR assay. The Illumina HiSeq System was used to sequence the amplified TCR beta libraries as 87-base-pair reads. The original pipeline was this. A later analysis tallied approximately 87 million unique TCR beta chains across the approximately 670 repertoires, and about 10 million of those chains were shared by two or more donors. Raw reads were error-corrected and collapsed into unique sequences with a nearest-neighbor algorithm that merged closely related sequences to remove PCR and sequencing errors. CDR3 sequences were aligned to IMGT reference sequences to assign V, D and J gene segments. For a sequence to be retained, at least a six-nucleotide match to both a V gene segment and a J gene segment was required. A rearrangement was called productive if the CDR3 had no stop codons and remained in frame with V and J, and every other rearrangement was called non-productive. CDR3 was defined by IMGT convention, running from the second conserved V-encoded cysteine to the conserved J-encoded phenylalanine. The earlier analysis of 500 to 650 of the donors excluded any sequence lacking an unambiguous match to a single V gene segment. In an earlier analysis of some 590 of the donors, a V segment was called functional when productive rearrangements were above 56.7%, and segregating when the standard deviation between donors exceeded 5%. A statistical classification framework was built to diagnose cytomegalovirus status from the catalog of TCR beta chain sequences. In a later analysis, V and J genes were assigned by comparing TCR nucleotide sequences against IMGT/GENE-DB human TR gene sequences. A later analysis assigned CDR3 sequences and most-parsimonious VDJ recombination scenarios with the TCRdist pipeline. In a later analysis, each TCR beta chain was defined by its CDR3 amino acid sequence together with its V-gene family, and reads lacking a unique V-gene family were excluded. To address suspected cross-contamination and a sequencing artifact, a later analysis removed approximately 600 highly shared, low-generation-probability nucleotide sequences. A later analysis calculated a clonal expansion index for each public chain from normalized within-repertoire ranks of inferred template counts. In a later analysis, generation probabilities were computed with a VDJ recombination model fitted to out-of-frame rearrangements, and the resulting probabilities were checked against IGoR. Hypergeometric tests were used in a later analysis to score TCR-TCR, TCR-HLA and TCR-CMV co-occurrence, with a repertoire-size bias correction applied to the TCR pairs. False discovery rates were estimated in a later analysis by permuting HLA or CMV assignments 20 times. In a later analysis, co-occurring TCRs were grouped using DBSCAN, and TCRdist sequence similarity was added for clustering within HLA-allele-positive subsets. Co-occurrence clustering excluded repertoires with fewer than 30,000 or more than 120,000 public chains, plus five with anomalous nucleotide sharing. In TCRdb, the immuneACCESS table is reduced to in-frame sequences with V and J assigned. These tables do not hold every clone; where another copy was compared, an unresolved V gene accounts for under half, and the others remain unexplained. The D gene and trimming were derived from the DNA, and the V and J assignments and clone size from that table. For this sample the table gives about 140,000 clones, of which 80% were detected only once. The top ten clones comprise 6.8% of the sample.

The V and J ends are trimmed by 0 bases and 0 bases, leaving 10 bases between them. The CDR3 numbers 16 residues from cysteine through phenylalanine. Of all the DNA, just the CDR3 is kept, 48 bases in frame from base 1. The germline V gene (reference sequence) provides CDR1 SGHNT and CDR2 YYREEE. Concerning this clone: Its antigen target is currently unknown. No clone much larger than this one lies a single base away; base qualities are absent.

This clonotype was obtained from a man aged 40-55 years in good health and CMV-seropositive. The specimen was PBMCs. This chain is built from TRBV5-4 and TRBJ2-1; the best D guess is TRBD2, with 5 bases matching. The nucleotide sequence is TGTGCCAGCAGCTTGGTCGGGGTCTACTCCTACAATGAGCAGTTCTTC. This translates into CASSLVGVYSYNEQFF.